The clone carrying this T cell receptor beta chain came up many times. This sample is drawn from a study of T-cell reconstitution after alpha-beta-depleted transplantation in children. Unique molecular identifiers were incorporated when the TCRbeta library was constructed. MiXCR, applied by TCRdb to the PCR reads, yields one record per CDR3 protein. The sample has about 690,000 distinct CDR3 sequences; around 16% are singletons. Germline V gives CDR1 SQVTM, CDR2 ANQGSEA. The CDR3 consists of 13 residues. Trimming shortened V by 4 bases and J by 3 bases, and 11 bases separated the two germline ends. The TCR comes from a human donor who donated a stem cell graft to a child with acute myeloid leukemia. The sequenced sample was PBMCs from the stem cell graft donor, obtained from the stem cell graft. V usage is TRBV29-1 and J usage is TRBJ2-3; TRBD1 is a possible D gene (5 bases). For the CDR3, the DNA is TGCAGCGTTGGAGATGCAGGGACAGATACGCAGTATTTT. Its protein product is CSVGDAGTDTQYF.